A selection of T cell receptor beta chains follows, all from one sample in a study of post-analysis software for immune sequencing data. Via MiXCR, TCRdb re-called the PCR reads, giving one row per CDR3 protein. The sample records about 540,000 distinct CDR3 sequences, 34% being singletons. Sample: blood. The receptors derive from a girl aged 2-17 years with multiple sclerosis. CDR3s include the opening cysteine and the closing phenylalanine or tryptophan. A D gene is named only where the DNA matches it firmly. Clone size is stated in some rows and not others, as once, few, many or a class when expanded.

j_gene | d_gene | v_gene | abundance | CDR3aa | CDR3nt
TRBJ2-5 | NA | TRBV7-3 | few | CASSLFERYF | TGTGCCAGCAGCTTGTTCGAGCGGTACTTC
TRBJ1-5 | TRBD1 | TRBV19 | NA | CASSTGTGCSPQHF | TGTGCCAGTAGTACAGGGACAGGGTGTTCGCCCCAGCATTTT
TRBJ2-1 | TRBD1 | TRBV6-1 | few | CASTMTGSNEQFF | TGTGCCAGCACTATGACAGGGTCCAATGAGCAGTTCTTC
TRBJ2-5 | NA | TRBV2 | NA | CVMGREETQYF | TGCGTAATGGGGCGAGAAGAGACCCAGTACTTC
TRBJ1-2 | NA | TRBV29-1 | many | CSVDSSLGYTF | TGCAGCGTTGATAGCAGCCTTGGCTACACCTTC
TRBJ1-1 | NA | TRBV10-3 | few | CAISESSPPEAFF | TGTGCCATCAGTGAGTCGTCGCCGCCCGAAGCTTTCTTT
TRBJ2-7 | NA | TRBV15 | NA | CATSRVVTYEQYF | TGTGCCACCAGCAGAGTCGTCACTTACGAGCAGTACTTC
TRBJ2-3 | NA | TRBV7-2 | NA | CASSYRETGGGVTDTQYF | TGTGCCAGCAGTTACCGCGAAACAGGGGGAGGGGTCACAGATACGCAGTATTTT
TRBJ1-1 | TRBD1 | TRBV29-1 | few | CSVEEWTGLTEAFF | TGCAGCGTTGAAGAGTGGACAGGGTTGACTGAAGCTTTCTTT
TRBJ2-5 | NA | TRBV6-1 | NA | CASSELAGLREEYF | TGTGCCAGCAGTGAACTGGCGGGGCTCCGCGAGGAGTACTTC
TRBJ2-1 | NA | TRBV5-1 | NA | CASSQGGGPDEQFF | TGCGCCAGCAGCCAAGGAGGAGGGCCGGATGAGCAGTTCTTC
TRBJ2-3 | NA | TRBV20-1 | once | CSASPRAGLSGDTQYF | TGCAGTGCTTCACCTCGCGCAGGCCTTTCCGGAGATACGCAGTATTTT
TRBJ2-5 | NA | TRBV20-1 | few | CSAGPVDSTQETQYF | TGCAGTGCCGGTCCTGTGGACAGCACACAAGAGACCCAGTACTTC
TRBJ2-5 | NA | TRBV9 | NA | CASSVDPRTDHNEQYF | TGTGCCAGCAGCGTAGATCCTCGGACTGATCACAATGAGCAGTACTTC
TRBJ1-1 | NA | TRBV27 | NA | CASSLISGKGGWTEAFF | TGTGCCAGCAGTTTAATTTCGGGCAAGGGAGGGTGGACTGAAGCTTTCTTT
TRBJ2-7 | NA | TRBV5-1 | NA | CASSLSPQGRGLYEQYF | TGCGCCAGCAGCCTCAGCCCCCAGGGTAGGGGCCTCTACGAGCAGTACTTC
TRBJ2-7 | NA | TRBV9 | NA | CASSDRVGLNEQYF | TGTGCCAGCAGCGATAGGGTAGGGTTGAATGAGCAGTACTTC
TRBJ1-1 | NA | TRBV25-1 | NA | CASSDRSNTEAFF | TGTGCCAGCAGTGACCGGTCGAACACTGAAGCTTTCTTT
TRBJ2-3 | NA | TRBV5-6 | NA | CASSLMGVGSTDTQYF | TGTGCCAGCAGCTTGATGGGGGTTGGTAGCACAGATACGCAGTATTTT
TRBJ2-3 | NA | TRBV5-1 | NA | CASKPGTGTDTQYF | TGCGCCAGCAAGCCGGGGACCGGCACAGATACGCAGTATTTT
TRBJ2-1 | TRBD2 | TRBV20-1 | NA | CSASGGAHNEQFF | TGCAGTGCCAGCGGGGGGGCGCACAATGAGCAGTTCTTC
TRBJ2-5 | NA | TRBV11-2 | few | CASSSPRRRTQYF | TGTGCCAGCAGCTCCCCCCGTAGGCGGACCCAGTACTTC
TRBJ1-4 | TRBD1 | TRBV25-1 | NA | CASSESQHRGANEKLFF | TGTGCCAGCAGTGAATCCCAGCACAGGGGGGCTAATGAAAAACTGTTTTTT
TRBJ2-7 | NA | TRBV5-1 | NA | CASSLEVVTNEQYF | TGCGCCAGCAGCTTGGAGGTGGTCACCAACGAGCAGTACTTC
TRBJ2-1 | NA | TRBV5-1 | NA | CASSSRDDNEQFF | TGCGCCAGCAGCTCCCGGGACGACAATGAGCAGTTCTTC
TRBJ1-2 | NA | TRBV20-1 | NA | CSSPGGGHGYTF | TGCAGTTCTCCCGGGGGGGGCCATGGCTACACCTTC
TRBJ2-1 | TRBD1 | TRBV24-1 | NA | CATSDSTGQGTTYNEQFF | TGTGCCACCAGTGATTCCACCGGACAGGGCACGACCTACAATGAGCAGTTCTTC
TRBJ2-5 | NA | TRBV5-4 | once | CASSPASTGWRETQYF | TGTGCCAGCAGCCCCGCGAGCACAGGGTGGAGGGAGACCCAGTACTTC
TRBJ1-2 | TRBD1 | TRBV25-1 | few | CASSEQGQGPNYGYTF | TGTGCCAGCAGTGAGCAAGGACAGGGGCCTAACTATGGCTACACCTTC
TRBJ2-5 | NA | TRBV20-1 | NA | CSAGPATGQETQYF | TGCAGTGCTGGACCGGCGACCGGGCAAGAGACCCAGTACTTC
TRBJ1-1 | NA | TRBV7-9 | NA | CASSLVHTAGPRYNTEAFF | TGTGCCAGCAGCTTAGTACACACCGCGGGGCCCAGATATAACACTGAAGCTTTCTTT
TRBJ2-7 | TRBD1 | TRBV12-3/TRBV12-4 | NA | CASRVGQGAYEQYF | TGTGCCAGCAGAGTTGGACAGGGCGCATACGAGCAGTACTTC
TRBJ2-5 | NA | TRBV4-1 | few | CASSAREGAPQETQYF | TGCGCCAGCAGCGCCCGGGAGGGGGCCCCCCAAGAGACCCAGTACTTC
TRBJ2-1 | NA | TRBV18 | once | CASSPPSRVNYNEQFF | TGTGCCAGCTCACCACCGTCCAGGGTTAACTACAATGAGCAGTTCTTC
TRBJ2-7 | NA | TRBV5-1 | NA | CASSLAVGGSYEQYF | TGCGCCAGCAGCCTGGCGGTGGGCGGCTCCTACGAGCAGTACTTC
TRBJ2-1 | TRBD1 | TRBV28 | few | CASSLLQGAGNEQFF | TGTGCCAGCAGTTTATTACAGGGGGCTGGGAATGAGCAGTTCTTC
TRBJ2-6 | NA | TRBV6-6 | NA | CASGQGGANVLTF | TGTGCAAGTGGCCAGGGGGGGGCCAACGTCCTGACTTTC
TRBJ2-4 | NA | TRBV3-1 | NA | CASSRLVENIQYF | TGTGCCAGCAGCCGCCTTGTAGAAAACATTCAGTACTTC
TRBJ2-3 | NA | TRBV7-2 | NA | CASSLELGDTDTQYF | TGTGCCAGCAGCTTAGAGTTAGGGGACACAGATACGCAGTATTTT
TRBJ2-1 | NA | TRBV14 | few | CASSQVEGGQFF | TGTGCCAGCAGCCAAGTTGAGGGAGGGCAGTTCTTC
TRBJ1-2 | NA | TRBV3-1 | NA | CASSQVGSGRAWDGYTF | TGTGCCAGCAGCCAAGTGGGGTCGGGCAGGGCATGGGATGGCTACACCTTC
TRBJ2-1 | NA | TRBV6-1 | NA | CASTPEGGAFLNEQFF | TGTGCCAGCACCCCAGAGGGGGGGGCCTTCTTGAATGAGCAGTTCTTC
TRBJ1-2 | NA | TRBV11-2 | NA | CASSTGQTYGYTF | TGTGCCAGCAGCACCGGACAGACCTATGGCTACACCTTC
TRBJ1-2 | NA | TRBV3-1 | few | CASSQELGQSLHGYTF | TGTGCCAGCAGCCAAGAGCTCGGACAGTCACTCCATGGCTACACCTTC
TRBJ2-3 | TRBD1 | TRBV10-1 | many | CASSYNPGQGDTDTQYF | TGCGCCAGCAGTTACAACCCCGGACAGGGTGACACAGATACGCAGTATTTT
TRBJ1-2 | NA | TRBV9 | NA | CASSDEVGRLLHGYTF | TGTGCCAGCAGCGATGAAGTCGGGCGGCTGCTACATGGCTACACCTTC
TRBJ1-2 | TRBD1 | TRBV7-2 | few | CASSLIFGTGYGYTF | TGTGCCAGCAGCCTGATCTTCGGGACAGGCTATGGCTACACCTTC
TRBJ1-5 | NA | TRBV12-3/TRBV12-4 | many | CASSLVGGGGQPQHF | TGTGCCAGCAGTTTAGTCGGGGGCGGGGGTCAGCCCCAGCATTTT
TRBJ1-1 | TRBD1 | TRBV7-2 | NA | CASSLGARTGNEAFF | TGTGCCAGCAGCTTAGGGGCCCGGACAGGAAATGAAGCTTTCTTT
TRBJ2-7 | TRBD1 | TRBV5-6 | NA | CASSSTGQSSYEQYF | TGTGCCAGCAGCTCGACGGGACAGAGCTCCTACGAGCAGTACTTC
TRBJ2-7 | TRBD2 | TRBV7-2 | few | CASSLGGASGYEQYF | TGTGCCAGCAGCTTAGGTGGGGCTAGCGGCTACGAGCAGTACTTC
TRBJ2-7 | TRBD2 | TRBV5-1 | NA | CASSPLAGGLDEQYF | TGCGCCAGCAGCCCCCTAGCGGGGGGCCTTGACGAGCAGTACTTC
TRBJ2-5 | TRBD1 | TRBV11-2 | NA | CASREAGTGRSKVTQYF | TGTGCCAGCAGGGAAGCCGGGACAGGGCGGTCGAAGGTGACCCAGTACTTC
TRBJ2-7 | TRBD2 | TRBV6-1 | once | CASSPPGLAGGLQYF | TGTGCCAGCAGTCCCCCGGGACTAGCGGGGGGGCTTCAGTACTTC
TRBJ2-7 | NA | TRBV29-1 | many | CSVGDRLRTHEQYF | TGCAGCGTGGGCGACAGGCTACGGACTCACGAGCAGTACTTC
TRBJ1-5 | NA | TRBV6-6 | once | CASSYFRRGGEGQPQHF | TGTGCCAGCAGTTACTTTCGAAGGGGAGGGGAGGGTCAGCCCCAGCATTTT
TRBJ1-5 | NA | TRBV12-3/TRBV12-4 | NA | CASSPRGVVQPQHF | TGTGCCAGCAGCCCGAGGGGGGTGGTTCAGCCCCAGCATTTT